This TCR beta chain was sequenced in a study of T cells after somatic rescue of genetic block (dated by TCRdb to 2020 to 2021). Turning to the overall study: The study assessed how robust, over the long term, a T-cell system was when the system had developed through somatic rescue of a genetic block in T-cell development.

As to this clone: Its target antigen remains unknown. Base qualities are not provided; no much larger clone lies one nucleotide away.

Libraries were made using the immunoSEQ multiplex PCR assay. TCRdb limited this immuneACCESS table to in-frame rearrangements with V and J called. A share of clones is missing; checked studies link under half to unresolved V genes, and the rest is unexplained. The sample includes roughly 15,000 clones, with about 70% observed a single time. The biggest ten clones account for over 12% of the sample. Cut back by 0 bases and 6 bases, the V and J ends lie 11 bases apart. The germline V gene (reference sequence) gives CDR1 as LNHNV and CDR2 as YYDKDF. From the cysteine through the phenylalanine, the CDR3 covers 14 amino acids. Just the 42-base CDR3 DNA is kept, in frame starting at base 1.

Sequencing was performed on peripheral blood mononuclear cells (PBMCs). The rearranged segments are TRBV15 and TRBJ2-5; matching of 5 bases hints at TRBD1 as the D gene. This TCR was sampled from a boy aged 5-17 years. DNA sequence: TGTGCCACCAGCAGAGATTCAGGGTACAAGACCCAGTACTTC. Its product reads: CATSRDSGYKTQYF. The full variable domain, with segments outside the CDR3 supplied by the reference TRBV15 and TRBJ2-5 proteins, appears as DAMVIQNPRYQVTQFGKPVTLSCSQTLNHNVMYWYQQKSSQAPKLLFHYYDKDFNNEADTPDNFQSRRPNTSFCFLDIRSPGLGDTAMYLCATSRDSGYKTQYFGPGTRLLVL.